This section outlines one TCR beta chain sequence together with its context. Its antigen is not identified. The data derive from a study of cytomegalovirus exposure and HLA in healthy donors. The PCR made use of 60 Vbeta and 13 Jbeta primers. Authors' methods: In a later analysis, the count reached 80 million or so unique TCR beta chains, with roughly 11 million shared. Assay used: immunoSEQ multiplex PCR; TCRdb lists only in-frame clones, some missing. V, J and clone size derive from that table, while D and trimming were established from the DNA sequence. The table shows about 250,000 clones, with around 84% occurring only once. General study findings and limits: Researchers catalogued some 160 TCR beta chains as cytomegalovirus-associated. What a later analysis showed was that several of the most significant clusters appeared linked to common viral pathogens. Later analysis placed DRB1 highest and HLA-C lowest in TCR association rates, which differed by HLA locus.

The CDR3 has 15 amino acids. V lost 6 bases and J lost 7; bases outside the gene matches: 13. The germline CDR1 and CDR2 sequences are WSHSY and SAAADI. The sequenced sample was PBMCs. The V gene is TRBV10-2, the J gene TRBJ2-7, with TRBD1 identical over 9 bases. The source is a girl aged 2 to 10 in good health and CMV-seronegative. The CDR3 loop is CASRTRDREPPEQYF. CDR3 DNA: TGCGCCAGCAGGACCCGGGACAGGGAGCCGCCAGAGCAGTACTTC.